This entry lists 25 T cell receptor beta chains sequenced from one sample in a study of PD-1 blockade in classical Hodgkin lymphoma. Profiled with immunoSEQ multiplex PCR; TCRdb holds only in-frame clones, not every one. The sample contains 30,000 to 45,000 clones, around 88% of which appear only once. All patients relapsed after autologous stem cell transplantation, and brentuximab vedotin exposure varied. The specimen comprised peripheral blood mononuclear cells (PBMCs), sampled before the second cycle of nivolumab. These TCRs come from a human donor with classical Hodgkin lymphoma.

The chain links TRBV19 to TRBJ2-1, with 9 positions matching TRBD2. The germline V gene has CDR1 LNHDA and CDR2 SQIVND (reference sequence). The CDR3 totals 19 residues. J gave up 9 bases and V 3 bases, and 21 bases lay outside the gene matches. The CDR3 here is CASSMSSGSLAGLLSEQFF. The CDR3, as DNA: TGTGCCAGTAGTATGAGTTCCGGTTCGCTAGCGGGACTGTTAAGTGAGCAGTTCTTC.

The CDR3 sequence is CASSFRSETFTEAFF. Written as DNA, the CDR3 is TGTGCCAGCAGTTTCCGGTCAGAGACCTTCACTGAAGCTTTCTTT. The J gene is TRBJ1-1, the V gene TRBV28; D call uncertain. Germline CDR1 and CDR2: MDHEN and SYDVKM. Trimming took off 3 bases at V and 4 bases at J, with 15 bases between the two ends. CDR3 length equals 15 residues. Filled out from reference TRBV28 and TRBJ1-1, the complete variable domain reads DVKVTQSSRYLVKRTGEKVFLECVQDMDHENMFWYRQDPGLGLRLIYFSYDVKMKEKGDIPEGYSVSREKKERFSLILESASTNQTSMYLCASSFRSETFTEAFFGQGTRLTVV.

The CDR3 DNA is TGTGCCAGCAGCTTGGCACTGCGGGAGGGGGAGCAGTTCTTC. Translation: CASSLALREGEQFF. The V gene is TRBV5-4, the J gene TRBJ2-1; 9 bases agree with TRBD2. Germline V gene sequence: CDR1 SGHNT, CDR2 YYREEE (reference sequence). This CDR3 contains 14 residues. Trimming took 0 bases from V and 10 from J; bases not matched to a gene: 5.

This clone was observed a handful of times. The chain joins TRBV6-1 to TRBJ1-1; D not resolved. The CDR3 loop spans 18 amino acids. CDR1 is MNHNS, CDR2 SASEGT, per germline. The V end lost 0 bases, the J end lost 7 bases, and 24 bases lay between the germline ends. Here the CDR3 reads CASSEAPNRGSFYYEAFF. CDR3 DNA: TGTGCCAGCAGTGAAGCGCCAAACAGAGGATCCTTCTACTATGAAGCTTTCTTT.

The chain uses TRBV7-8 and TRBJ2-5; 8 nucleotides align to TRBD2. Germline values: CDR1 SGHVS, CDR2 FQNEAQ. V lost 5 bases, J lost 4 bases, and 9 bases stayed unmatched. This CDR3 is 15 amino acids long. As DNA, the CDR3 is TGTGCCAGCAGCCGAGGTAGCGGGAAGGGAGAGACCCAGTACTTC. Residues: CASSRGSGKGETQYF. The full variable domain, with the rest looked up from reference TRBV7-8 and TRBJ2-5, is GAGVSQSPRYKVAKRGQDVALRCDPISGHVSLFWYQQALGQGPEFLTYFQNEAQLDKSGLPSDRFFAERPEGSVSTLKIQRTQQEDSAVYLCASSRGSGKGETQYFGPGTRLLVL.

This chain joins TRBV18 and TRBJ2-7; the match to TRBD1 covers 11 bases. Germline CDR1 KGHSH, CDR2 LQKENI. CDR3 size: 15 residues. The trim removed 3 bases at V and 7 bases at J, leaving 8 bases unmatched. The DNA for the CDR3 is TGTGCCAGCTCACCGGGGACAGGGGGTATATTGGAGCAGTACTTC. It specifies CASSPGTGGILEQYF. The variable domain in full, with the rest retrieved from reference TRBV18 and TRBJ2-7, is NAGVMQNPRHLVRRRGQEARLRCSPMKGHSHVYWYRQLPEEGLKFMVYLQKENIIDESGMPKERFSAEFPKEGPSILRIQQVVRGDSAAYFCASSPGTGGILEQYFGPGTRLTVT.

The rearrangement joins TRBV2 to TRBJ1-5, with D uncertain. Germline V gene data show CDR1 as SNHLY and CDR2 as FYNNEI. The ends were cut back, 6 bases at V and 2 bases at J, with 8 bases in the middle. CDR3 length: 13 residues. CDR3 bases: TGTGCCAGCAGACCAGGTGGCAATCAGCCCCAGCATTTT. Its protein product is CASRPGGNQPQHF.

The V gene is TRBV6-1, the J gene TRBJ2-5, with 8 bases that match TRBD1. The J call may not be correct, given that the DNA end is closer to TRBJ2-7. CDR3 length: 15 amino acids. Germline CDR1 MNHNS, CDR2 SASEGT. CDR3 nucleotides: TGTGCCAGCAGTGTCACAGGGGGAAGCTCCTACGAGCAGTACTTC. Protein sequence: CASSVTGGSSYEQYF.

The chain links TRBV7-3 to TRBJ2-1; 13 nucleotides match TRBD2. This CDR3 comprises 17 residues. V gave up 4 bases and J gave up 0 bases; unmatched junction bases: 3. CDR1 SGHTA and CDR2 FQGTGA come from the germline V gene. CDR3 in amino acids: CASSWGLAGNSYNEQFF. The DNA for the CDR3 is TGTGCCAGCAGCTGGGGACTAGCGGGAAACTCCTACAATGAGCAGTTCTTC. Using reference TRBV7-3 and TRBJ2-1 for the parts outside the CDR3, the full variable domain is GAGVSQTPSNKVTEKGKYVELRCDPISGHTALYWYRQSLGQGPEFLIYFQGTGAADDSGLPNDRFFAVRPEGSVSTLKIQRTERGDSAVYLCASSWGLAGNSYNEQFFGPGTRLTVL.

V gene TRBV11-2 combines with J gene TRBJ2-7; unclear D gene. V shed 4 bases and J shed 3 bases, with 16 bases lying between them. In germline, CDR1 is SGHAT, CDR2 FQNNGV. The CDR3 length is 15 residues. The CDR3 DNA follows: TGTGCCAGCAGCTCTCGATTGGTGGGGTTCTACGAGCAGTACTTC. Translating it yields CASSSRLVGFYEQYF.

J is TRBJ2-7 and V is TRBV27; D possibly matches TRBD1 or TRBD2 (5 bases each). The CDR3 runs to 15 residues. Germline V gene lookup returns CDR1 MNHEY and CDR2 SMNVEV (reference sequence). Trimming shortened V by 4 bases and J by 0 bases, and 13 bases separated the two germline ends. This chain's CDR3 is CASSYLPGASYEQYF. The CDR3 DNA reads as TGTGCCAGCAGTTACTTACCCGGGGCCTCCTACGAGCAGTACTTC.

This clone occurred once. The V gene is TRBV11-1, the J gene TRBJ2-6, with D perhaps TRBD1 (6 bases). The CDR3 sequence is 15 residues long. V was trimmed by 5 bases and J by 3 bases, leaving 11 bases between them. The germline V gene encodes CDR1 SGHAT and CDR2 FQDESV (reference sequence). CDR3 bases: TGTGCCAGCAGCCACAGGGTAGTTGGGGCCAACGTCCTGACTTTC. This codes for CASSHRVVGANVLTF.

The chain uses TRBV11-3 and TRBJ2-1; TRBD2 matches 9 bases. The junction had 6 bases not matched to a gene; V was cut back by 3 bases and J by 0 bases. Germline V gene data show CDR1 as SGHNT and CDR2 as YENEEA. This CDR3 is 17 amino acids long. The CDR3 nucleotides read TGTGCCAGCAGCTTCCGGACTAGCGCGCTCTCCTACAATGAGCAGTTCTTC. It codes for CASSFRTSALSYNEQFF.

The V call is TRBV6-5, the J call TRBJ2-1, with 11 bases fitting TRBD2. The germline V gene encodes CDR1 MNHEY and CDR2 SVGAGI. The CDR3 is 15 residues long. J lost 4 bases, V lost 4 bases, and 3 bases had no gene match. The CDR3 DNA reads TGTGCCAGCAGTTCCGGGACTAGCGGATACAATGAGCAGTTCTTC. Amino acid sequence: CASSSGTSGYNEQFF.

CDR3 nucleotide sequence: TGTGCCAGCAGTTACAGCTTGGAGGAGCAGTACTTC. Residues: CASSYSLEEQYF. The rearrangement links TRBV6-5 to TRBJ2-7; D gene ambiguous. Germline CDR1 reads MNHEY; CDR2 reads SVGAGI. The CDR3 sequence is 12 residues long. Trimming stripped 2 bases from V and 7 bases from J, with 9 bases between.

The CDR3 bases are TGCGCCAGCAGCCAAGCCCCCGGGTCACCCCTCCACTTT. Protein product: CASSQAPGSPLHF. J is TRBJ1-6 and V is TRBV4-1; D is unresolved. Trimming took off 1 base at V and 10 bases at J, with 8 bases between the two ends. Looked up from germline, CDR1 is MGHRA and CDR2 is YSYEKL. This CDR3 region has 13 residues.

The chain recombines TRBV15 with TRBJ2-7; TRBD2 agrees at 7 bases. This CDR3 comprises 17 residues. Trimming at V came to 2 bases and at J to 3 bases, leaving 13 bases not matched to a gene. CDR1 and CDR2 from the germline V gene are LNHNV and YYDKDF (reference sequence). CDR3 nucleotide sequence: TGTGCCACCAGCAGACCCCCATCGGGAGGTATGGTCTACGAGCAGTACTTC. It codes for CATSRPPSGGMVYEQYF.

V usage is TRBV19 and J usage is TRBJ1-1; D is perhaps TRBD1 (5 bases). The CDR3 has 17 residues. Trimming removed 8 bases at V and 7 bases at J, with 29 bases between. Looked up from germline, CDR1 is LNHDA and CDR2 is SQIVND (reference sequence). CDR3 residues: CASLGPGLSLLWYEAFF. CDR3 coding DNA: TGTGCCAGTCTAGGGCCGGGACTCTCTCTGCTGTGGTATGAAGCTTTCTTT.

V gene TRBV19 combines with J gene TRBJ2-7; D is perhaps TRBD2 (6 bases). V was shortened by 0 bases and J by 5 bases, with 8 bases between the two germline ends. The CDR3 has 13 residues. CDR1 LNHDA and CDR2 SQIVND come from the germline V gene (reference sequence). Written as DNA, the CDR3 is TGTGCCAGTAGTATAGATTTAGCGGACGAGCAGTACTTC. Its protein is CASSIDLADEQYF.

CDR3 amino acids: CASRYQGRDDYGYTF. CDR3 coding DNA: TGTGCCAGCAGGTACCAAGGCAGGGATGACTATGGCTACACCTTC. V and J are TRBV6-5 and TRBJ1-2, with D tentatively TRBD1 (5 bases). This CDR3 is 15 amino acids long. V lost 6 bases and J lost 3, with 17 bases in between. CDR1 MNHEY and CDR2 SVGAGI come from the germline V gene.

This clone came up a few times. This rearrangement joins TRBV7-9 to TRBJ1-1, with 8 positions matching TRBD1. Trimming cost V 6 bases and J 9 bases; bases outside gene matches: 9. Germline V lookup: CDR1 SEHNR, CDR2 FQNEAQ (reference sequence). The length of the CDR3 is 13 residues. The CDR3 is CASSRDRGFQAFF. The DNA of the CDR3 is TGTGCCAGCAGTCGAGACAGGGGCTTTCAAGCTTTCTTT.

The rearrangement links TRBV9 to TRBJ2-5; TRBD2 agrees at 16 bases. With 0 bases clipped from V and 2 bases from J, the junction kept 4 bases outside the gene matches. CDR3 length equals 18 residues. Germline loops: CDR1 SGDLS, CDR2 YYNGEE. The CDR3 is CASSVVGTSGRGQETQYF. CDR3 bases: TGTGCCAGCAGCGTAGTTGGGACTAGCGGGAGGGGGCAAGAGACCCAGTACTTC.

This clone was seen more than once but under ten times. The CDR3 sequence: CSAGRNTEAFF. In DNA, the CDR3 is TGCAGTGCTGGCCGAAACACTGAAGCTTTCTTT. The rearrangement links TRBV20-1 to TRBJ1-1; no firm D call. CDR3 length equals 11 residues. Germline-derived CDR1 and CDR2 are DFQATT and SNEGSKA (reference sequence). V shed 5 bases and J shed 2 bases, with 6 bases lying between them.

This clone was observed once. The gene calls are TRBV6-4 and TRBJ1-1; D perhaps matches TRBD1 (5 bases). This CDR3 spans 19 amino acids. The V end lost 0 bases, the J end lost 1 base, and 21 bases lay between the germline ends. Germline assignment: CDR1 MRHNA and CDR2 SNTAGT. CDR3 DNA sequence: TGTGCCAGCAGTGACTCCCCCGTCAGGGAATATGGTCGGAACACTGAAGCTTTCTTT. It yields the protein CASSDSPVREYGRNTEAFF.

This clone was recorded a few times. This sequence joins TRBV4-1 and TRBJ2-2; D is possibly TRBD1 (5 bases). Germline V gene data show CDR1 as MGHRA and CDR2 as YSYEKL. The V end was cut by 1 base, the J end by 5 bases, with 20 bases between. The CDR3 extends over 18 amino acids. In DNA, the CDR3 is TGCGCCAGCAGCCAAGCCTTCCCCAGCAGGGTAATGACCGGGGAGCTGTTTTTT. Translation: CASSQAFPSRVMTGELFF.